This record concerns one TCR beta chain sequence. Germline CDR1 is SNHLY and CDR2 is FYNNEI. The CDR3 is made up of 14 amino acids. The ends lost 1 base at V and 4 bases at J; junction bases unmatched: 4. Sequencing was performed with immunoSEQ multiplex PCR; in TCRdb, only in-frame clones are kept and a portion is missing. Found here are hundreds of thousands of clones, less than 90% of them singletons; the top ten hold about 11%. This sample was included in a study of Ad26.COV2.S vaccination and SARS-CoV-2 variants. Treatment indicated: around 19 received Ad26.COV2.S at low or high dose, single or two shots; about 5 received placebo; per-sample allocation not given. All samples were drawn on day 63, counting from the first vaccine or placebo injection.

This sequence was found in a person between 18 and 65 years old who received the Ad26.COV2.S COVID-19 vaccine or a placebo. The J gene is TRBJ2-7, the V gene TRBV2, with 7 bases lining up with TRBD1. The material was peripheral blood, obtained in a trial of Ad26.COV2.S vaccine versus placebo. In nucleotides, the CDR3 is TGTGCCAGCAGTGAAGGGGGACAGCTATACGAGCAGTACTTC. Amino acids: CASSEGGQLYEQYF. Complete variable domain (other parts from reference TRBV2 and TRBJ2-7): EPEVTQTPSHQVTQMGQEVILRCVPISNHLYFYWYRQILGQKVEFLVSFYNNEISEKSEIFDDQFSVERPDGSNFTLKIRSTKLEDSAMYFCASSEGGQLYEQYFGPGTRLTVT.